This T cell receptor beta chain was recovered during a study of cytomegalovirus exposure and HLA in healthy donors. In the PCR, 60 Vbeta and 13 Jbeta primers were used. The method was immunoSEQ multiplex PCR; TCRdb's version includes in-frame clones alone and lacks a portion of them. The sample includes about 120,000 clones, approximately 81% of them seen just once. Trimming cost V 4 bases and J 1 base; bases outside gene matches: 12. CDR3 length: 17 amino acids. Source material: PBMCs. This chain links TRBV23-1 with TRBJ1-2; 7 bases line up with TRBD1. TRBV23-1 is annotated as an ORF whose role is uncertain. The receptor's source is a woman younger than 45 in good health and CMV-seronegative. The CDR3 DNA reads as TGCGCCAGCAGTCGGACGGACAGGCCTTATCATAACTATGGCTACACCTTC. Its protein is CASSRTDRPYHNYGYTF.